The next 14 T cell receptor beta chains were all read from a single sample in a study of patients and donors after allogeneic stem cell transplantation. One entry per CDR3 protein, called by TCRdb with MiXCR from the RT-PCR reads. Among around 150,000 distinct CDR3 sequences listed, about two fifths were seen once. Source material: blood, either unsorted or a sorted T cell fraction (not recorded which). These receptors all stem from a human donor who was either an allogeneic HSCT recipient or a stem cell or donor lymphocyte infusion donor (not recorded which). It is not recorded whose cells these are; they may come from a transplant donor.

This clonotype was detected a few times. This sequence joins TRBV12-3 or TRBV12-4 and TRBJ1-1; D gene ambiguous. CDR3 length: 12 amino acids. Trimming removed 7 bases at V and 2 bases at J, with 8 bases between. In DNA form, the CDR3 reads TGTGCCAGCAAGGCGGGAAACACTGAAGCTTTCTTT. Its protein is CASKAGNTEAFF.

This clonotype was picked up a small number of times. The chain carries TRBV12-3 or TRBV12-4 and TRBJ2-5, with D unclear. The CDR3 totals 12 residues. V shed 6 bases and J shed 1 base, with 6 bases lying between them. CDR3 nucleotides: TGTGCCAGCAGCCTTAGCCAAGAGACCCAGTACTTC. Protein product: CASSLSQETQYF.

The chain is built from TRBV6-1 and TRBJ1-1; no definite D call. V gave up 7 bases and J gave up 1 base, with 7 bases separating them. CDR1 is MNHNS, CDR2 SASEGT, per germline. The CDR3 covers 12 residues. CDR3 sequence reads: CASNNRNTEAFF. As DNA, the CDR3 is TGTGCCAGCAATAACAGGAACACTGAAGCTTTCTTT.

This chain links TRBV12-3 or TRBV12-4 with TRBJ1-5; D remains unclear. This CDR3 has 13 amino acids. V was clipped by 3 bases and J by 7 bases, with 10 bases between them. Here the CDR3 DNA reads TGTGCCAGCAGTTTGGCGGATTCACAGCCCCAGCATTTT. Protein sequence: CASSLADSQPQHF.

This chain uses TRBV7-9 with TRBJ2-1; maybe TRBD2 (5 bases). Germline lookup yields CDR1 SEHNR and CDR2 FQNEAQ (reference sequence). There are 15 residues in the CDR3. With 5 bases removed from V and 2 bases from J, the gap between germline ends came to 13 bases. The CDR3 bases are TGTGCCAGCAGCCCGCGAGAGGGTCCCTACAATGAGCAGTTCTTC. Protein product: CASSPREGPYNEQFF.

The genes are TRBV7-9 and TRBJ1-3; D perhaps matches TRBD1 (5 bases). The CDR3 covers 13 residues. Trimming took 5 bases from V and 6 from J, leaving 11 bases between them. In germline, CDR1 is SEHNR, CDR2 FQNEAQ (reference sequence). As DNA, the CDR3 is TGTGCCAGCAGCCTGGGACGGGTAAACACCATATATTTT. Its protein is CASSLGRVNTIYF.

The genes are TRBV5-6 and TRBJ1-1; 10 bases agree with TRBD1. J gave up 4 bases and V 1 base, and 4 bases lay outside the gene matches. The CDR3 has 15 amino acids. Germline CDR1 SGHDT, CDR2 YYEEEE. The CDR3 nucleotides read TGTGCCAGCAGCTTGTGGACAGGGGGATCCACTGAAGCTTTCTTT. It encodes CASSLWTGGSTEAFF.

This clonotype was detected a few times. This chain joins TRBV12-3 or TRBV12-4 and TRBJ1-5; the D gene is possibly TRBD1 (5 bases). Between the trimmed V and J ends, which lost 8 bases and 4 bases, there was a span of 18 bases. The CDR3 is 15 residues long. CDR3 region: CASSLYMGGNQPQHF. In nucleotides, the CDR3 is TGTGCCAGCTCTTTATACATGGGGGGGAATCAGCCCCAGCATTTT.

The CDR3: CASKPMGKQFF. Written as DNA, the CDR3 is TGTGCCAGCAAACCCATGGGTAAGCAGTTCTTC. V and J are TRBV27 and TRBJ2-1; D remains ambiguous. CDR3 length: 11 residues. Deletions cut 7 bases from V and 11 bases from J, with 12 bases between. Germline loops: CDR1 MNHEY, CDR2 SMNVEV (reference sequence).

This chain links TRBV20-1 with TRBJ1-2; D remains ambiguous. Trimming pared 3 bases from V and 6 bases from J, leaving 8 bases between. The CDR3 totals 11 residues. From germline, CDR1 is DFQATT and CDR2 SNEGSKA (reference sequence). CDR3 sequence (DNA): TGCAGTGCTAGGCAAGACGATGGCTACACCTTC. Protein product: CSARQDDGYTF.

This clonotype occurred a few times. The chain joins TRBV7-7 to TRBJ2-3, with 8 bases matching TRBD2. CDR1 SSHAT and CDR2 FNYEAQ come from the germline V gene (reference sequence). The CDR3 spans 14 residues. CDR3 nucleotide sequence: TGTGCTGGGATCGGCGGGGGGAACACAGATACGCAGTATTTT. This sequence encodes CAGIGGGNTDTQYF. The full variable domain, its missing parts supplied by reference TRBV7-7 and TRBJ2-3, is GAGVSQSPRYKVTKRGQDVTLRCDPISSHATLYWYQQALGQGPEFLTYFNYEAQPDKSGLPSDRFSAERPEGSISTLTIQRTEQRDSAMYRCAGIGGGNTDTQYFGPGTRLTVL.

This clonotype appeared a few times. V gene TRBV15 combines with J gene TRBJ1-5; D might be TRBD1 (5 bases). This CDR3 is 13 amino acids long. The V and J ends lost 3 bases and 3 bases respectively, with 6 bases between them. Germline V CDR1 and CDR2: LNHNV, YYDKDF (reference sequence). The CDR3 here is CATSRGPNQPQHF. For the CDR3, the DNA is TGTGCCACCAGCAGGGGACCCAATCAGCCCCAGCATTTT.

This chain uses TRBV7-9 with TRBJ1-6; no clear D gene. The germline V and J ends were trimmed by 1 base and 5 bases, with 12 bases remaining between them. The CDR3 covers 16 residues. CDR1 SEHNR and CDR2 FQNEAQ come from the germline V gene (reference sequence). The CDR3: CASSLGGPSNNSPLHF. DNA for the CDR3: TGTGCCAGCAGCTTAGGTGGTCCCTCTAATAATTCACCCCTCCACTTT.

CDR3 protein: CSVGSSGLPYGYTF. As DNA, the CDR3 is TGCAGCGTTGGATCTTCCGGGCTGCCCTATGGCTACACCTTC. The genes are TRBV29-1 and TRBJ1-2; D ambiguous. CDR1 and CDR2 from the germline V gene are SQVTM and ANQGSEA. V lost 4 bases, J lost 4 bases, and 16 bases lay in between. This CDR3 has 14 residues.